The 3 T cell receptor beta chains presented below share a single source sample, sequenced in a study of CD8 T cells in Susac syndrome. Reverse transcription of roughly 0.5 to 1 ug RNA was carried out with random hexamers. TCRdb re-called the immunoSEQ multiplex PCR reads through MiXCR, storing one row per CDR3 protein. This sample carries some 260,000 distinct CDR3 sequences, roughly 84% of them seen once, and the ten largest clones take about 0.11%. Specimen: CD8+ T cells from PBMCs. These receptors all come from a human donor with multiple sclerosis.

The chain couples TRBV6-5 to TRBJ2-1; 10 nucleotides line up with TRBD2. The CDR3 consists of 16 residues. Germline assignment: CDR1 MNHEY and CDR2 SVGAGI. Unmatched junction bases numbered 7, after V lost 0 bases and J lost 8 bases. Written as DNA, the CDR3 is TGTGCCAGCAGTTACTCGACCGGGACTAGCGTCTATGAGCAGTTCTTC. As protein: CASSYSTGTSVYEQFF.

The J gene is TRBJ2-5, the V gene TRBV9, with 13 bases identical to TRBD2. V shed 4 bases, J shed 4 bases, and the junction held 7 bases outside the gene matches. The germline CDR1 and CDR2 sequences are SGDLS and YYNGEE. The CDR3 runs to 16 residues. The DNA for the CDR3 is TGTGCCAGCAGCACCTCCACTAGCGGGAGGGGAGAGACCCAGTACTTC. It encodes CASSTSTSGRGETQYF.

The rearrangement links TRBV6-2 or TRBV6-3 to TRBJ2-5; 9 bases agree with TRBD1. J gave up 0 bases and V 7 bases, and 3 bases lay outside the gene matches. The CDR3 has 14 residues. CDR1 and CDR2 (germline): MNHEY, SVGEGT. CDR3 residues: CASIGQGYQETQYF. The CDR3 DNA reads TGTGCCAGCATCGGACAGGGGTACCAAGAGACCCAGTACTTC.